The rows below give T cell receptor beta chains drawn from one sample of a study of blood T cell repertoires in COVID-19. TCRdb's table, derived via immunoSEQ multiplex PCR, lists solely in-frame clones and lacks some. The sample yields about 300,000 clones, around 86% seen once. Input material: peripheral blood. These receptors came from a woman in her 50s with acute or convalescent COVID-19. Both conserved end residues are part of each CDR3. A D gene is named only where the DNA matches it firmly. Clone size is shown for a subset of rows, as once, few, many or a class of expanded clone.

clone_size: few
v_call: TRBV11-2
d_call: TRBD1
j_call: TRBJ1-5
cdr3_nt: TGTGCCAGCAGCTTTGGAGGGGGCAACAATCAGCCCCAGCATTTT
cdr3_aa: CASSFGGGNNQPQHF

clone_size: .
v_call: TRBV6-1
d_call: .
j_call: TRBJ1-1
cdr3_nt: TGTGCCAGCAGTGAGCAGGGTGAAGCTTTCTTT
cdr3_aa: CASSEQGEAFF

clone_size: .
v_call: TRBV7-3
d_call: .
j_call: TRBJ1-1
cdr3_nt: TGTGCCAGCAGCTTAGCTTTACAGGAGGAAGCTTTCTTT
cdr3_aa: CASSLALQEEAFF

clone_size: .
v_call: TRBV19
d_call: TRBD1
j_call: TRBJ2-1
cdr3_nt: TGTGCCAGTACCCGGGACAGCTCCTACAATGAGCAGTTCTTC
cdr3_aa: CASTRDSSYNEQFF

clone_size: .
v_call: TRBV11-3
d_call: .
j_call: TRBJ2-1
cdr3_nt: TGTGCCAGCTCACTAACGGGAGACCACAATGAGCAGTTCTTC
cdr3_aa: CASSLTGDHNEQFF

clone_size: .
v_call: TRBV5-1
d_call: .
j_call: TRBJ2-2
cdr3_nt: TGCGCCAGCAGCTTGGCGGGGGTCGGCACCGGGGAGCTGTTTTTT
cdr3_aa: CASSLAGVGTGELFF

clone_size: .
v_call: TRBV28
d_call: .
j_call: TRBJ2-7
cdr3_nt: TGTGCCAGCAGAGACCTGAAATCAGGGATTCGGTCCTACGAGCAGTACTTC
cdr3_aa: CASRDLKSGIRSYEQYF

clone_size: .
v_call: TRBV5-1
d_call: .
j_call: TRBJ1-2
cdr3_nt: TGCGCCAGCAGCCCGAAGAATACAGGGTCAGGAGACTATGGCTACACCTTC
cdr3_aa: CASSPKNTGSGDYGYTF

clone_size: .
v_call: TRBV7-2
d_call: TRBD1
j_call: TRBJ2-5
cdr3_nt: TGTGCCAGCAGCTTAGGAGGGGGCGCGAGAGAGACCCAGTACTTC
cdr3_aa: CASSLGGGARETQYF

clone_size: .
v_call: TRBV4-1
d_call: .
j_call: TRBJ2-3
cdr3_nt: TGCGCCAGCAGCCAAGGAATGAGGGATACGCAGTATTTT
cdr3_aa: CASSQGMRDTQYF

clone_size: .
v_call: TRBV5-1
d_call: TRBD2
j_call: TRBJ2-5
cdr3_nt: TGCGCCAGCAGCCCCGGGACTAGCAGAGAGACCCAGTACTTC
cdr3_aa: CASSPGTSRETQYF

clone_size: .
v_call: TRBV28
d_call: TRBD2
j_call: TRBJ2-3
cdr3_nt: TGTGCCAGCAGGGCACCGGGACTAGCGTCCCGCGGGGTTAGGGCGCAGTATTTT
cdr3_aa: CASRAPGLASRGVRAQYF

clone_size: .
v_call: TRBV6-5
d_call: TRBD1
j_call: TRBJ2-7
cdr3_nt: TGTGCCAATTCGGGACAGGGCGACGAGCAGTACTTC
cdr3_aa: CANSGQGDEQYF

clone_size: .
v_call: TRBV19
d_call: .
j_call: TRBJ2-3
cdr3_nt: TGTGCCAGTAGTGACAGGTACACAGATACGCAGTATTTT
cdr3_aa: CASSDRYTDTQYF

clone_size: .
v_call: TRBV7-2
d_call: TRBD1
j_call: TRBJ2-1
cdr3_nt: TGTGCCAGCAGCTCTCGGGACAGGGGGCAAGGTATTGAGCAGTTCTTC
cdr3_aa: CASSSRDRGQGIEQFF

clone_size: .
v_call: TRBV27
d_call: TRBD2
j_call: TRBJ2-1
cdr3_nt: TGTGCCAGCAGTTTAGGGCGGGAGGCGTTTCCCTACAATGAGCAGTTCTTC
cdr3_aa: CASSLGREAFPYNEQFF

clone_size: .
v_call: TRBV2
d_call: .
j_call: TRBJ2-1
cdr3_nt: TGTGCCAGCAGTGCTGACAGGCTAGGGGATGAGCAGTTCTTC
cdr3_aa: CASSADRLGDEQFF

clone_size: .
v_call: TRBV5-5
d_call: .
j_call: TRBJ2-4
cdr3_nt: TGTGCCAGCAGCTCTGGAAGAGCGGGAGCCAAAAACATTCAGTACTTC
cdr3_aa: CASSSGRAGAKNIQYF

clone_size: .
v_call: TRBV3-1/TRBV3-2
d_call: .
j_call: TRBJ1-4
cdr3_nt: TGTGCCAGCAGCCTCGGGGGGGTGAATGAAAAACTGTTTTTT
cdr3_aa: CASSLGGVNEKLFF

clone_size: few
v_call: TRBV28
d_call: TRBD1
j_call: TRBJ1-1
cdr3_nt: TGTGCCAGCAGTTTATTTTACAGGGGGCCTGAAGCTTTCTTT
cdr3_aa: CASSLFYRGPEAFF

clone_size: .
v_call: TRBV6-2/TRBV6-3
d_call: .
j_call: TRBJ2-5
cdr3_nt: TGTGCCAGCAGTTCAAGGGGTAGAGGTTACGTTGGAGAGACCCAGTACTTC
cdr3_aa: CASSSRGRGYVGETQYF

clone_size: .
v_call: TRBV19
d_call: .
j_call: TRBJ1-3
cdr3_nt: TGTGCCAGTAGTCCACGAGGTCCGTGGGGAGCTGGAAACACCATATATTTT
cdr3_aa: CASSPRGPWGAGNTIYF